This TCR beta chain is drawn from a study of graft-versus-host responses after intestinal transplantation (dated by TCRdb to 2020 to 2022). General notes on the study: The transplants that recipients got were multivisceral, liver-intestinal, or isolated intestinal. All recipients received anti-thymocyte globulin induction followed by maintenance tacrolimus and steroids for 3 to 4 years. After intestinal transplantation, graft-versus-host and host-versus-graft alloreactive T cell clones in the graft, circulation and bone marrow were tracked using bulk TCR-beta CDR3 sequencing. To identify alloreactive clones, pre-transplant mixed lymphocyte reaction products were sequenced and compared with unstimulated pre-transplant donor and recipient T cells. The cohort enrolled about two dozen intestinal transplant recipients, one of whom was a retransplant, and a few patients without pretransplant specimens were excluded. A peak of at least 4% donor T cells among recipient peripheral blood mononuclear cells was the definition used for donor T cell macrochimerism. Rather than being sequenced by the commercial service, samples from a few later patients were sequenced in-house on an Illumina MiSeq and processed with MiXCR. Broader findings and caveats from the paper: The conclusions were limited by the relatively low number and heterogeneity of the intestinal transplant patients. High GvH to HvG T cell clonal ratios were observed in the allografts of patients with donor T cell macrochimerism. GvH clones were detected in recipient bone marrow, and some appeared earlier in ileal mucosa or blood, consistent with an intestinal mucosal origin. Early after transplant, peak levels of circulating GvH clones were found to be associated with declines in HvG clones.

Reading from cysteine to phenylalanine, the CDR3 counts 15 amino acids. Solely the CDR3 DNA is kept, with 45 bases framed from the first base. The trim is 2 bases for V and 4 bases for J, with a gap of 14 bases between the germline ends. As encoded in the germline V gene, CDR1 is MDHEN while CDR2 is SYDVKM. The library was made by the immunoSEQ multiplex PCR assay. For most patients, high-throughput TCR-beta CDR3 sequencing of genomic DNA was performed by Adaptive Biotechnologies. The original pipeline was this. TCR sequencing data for 18 patients were retrieved from Adaptive's ImmunoSEQ software; a few other patients were processed with MiXCR and VDJtools. CDR3 nucleotide sequences shared by donor and recipient were removed because the origin of these sequences could not be assigned. At least 2-fold expansion over unstimulated cells and a minimum CFSE-low frequency of 0.002% (template counts) or 0.001% (read counts) were required for clones to be classified as alloreactive. Clones detected in sequenced pre-transplant spleen, lymph node, or MLR CFSE-low populations of the donor or recipient were defined as mappable. Cumulative frequency of alloreactive clones was calculated as a percentage of all sequences weighted by copy number. The clones in this table, taken by TCRdb from immuneACCESS, are in-frame only. Not every clone is retained; where verified, under half of the shortfall comes from an unresolved V gene, and the cause of the rest is unknown. That table gives V, J and clone size, and the DNA gave D and trimming. This sample gives approximately 14,000 clones in total; approximately 89% of them show up just once. The ten biggest clones cover roughly 7.2% of the sample.

As concerns this clone: Its antigen is unknown. No per-base quality is available; no much larger clone lies one base away.

Bone marrow was aspirated after transplant from the posterior iliac crest or another site chosen by the physician. This material consisted of bone marrow, taken nearly 130 days after intestinal transplantation. This sequence was found in a human patient who received an intestinal transplant, so some T cells may come from the graft donor. The receptor chain draws on TRBV28 and TRBJ2-5, and possibly TRBD2, on 6 matching bases. Here the CDR3 is given as CASSLGGILAETQYF. The DNA sequence is given as TGTGCCAGCAGTTTAGGGGGGATACTAGCAGAGACCCAGTACTTC.